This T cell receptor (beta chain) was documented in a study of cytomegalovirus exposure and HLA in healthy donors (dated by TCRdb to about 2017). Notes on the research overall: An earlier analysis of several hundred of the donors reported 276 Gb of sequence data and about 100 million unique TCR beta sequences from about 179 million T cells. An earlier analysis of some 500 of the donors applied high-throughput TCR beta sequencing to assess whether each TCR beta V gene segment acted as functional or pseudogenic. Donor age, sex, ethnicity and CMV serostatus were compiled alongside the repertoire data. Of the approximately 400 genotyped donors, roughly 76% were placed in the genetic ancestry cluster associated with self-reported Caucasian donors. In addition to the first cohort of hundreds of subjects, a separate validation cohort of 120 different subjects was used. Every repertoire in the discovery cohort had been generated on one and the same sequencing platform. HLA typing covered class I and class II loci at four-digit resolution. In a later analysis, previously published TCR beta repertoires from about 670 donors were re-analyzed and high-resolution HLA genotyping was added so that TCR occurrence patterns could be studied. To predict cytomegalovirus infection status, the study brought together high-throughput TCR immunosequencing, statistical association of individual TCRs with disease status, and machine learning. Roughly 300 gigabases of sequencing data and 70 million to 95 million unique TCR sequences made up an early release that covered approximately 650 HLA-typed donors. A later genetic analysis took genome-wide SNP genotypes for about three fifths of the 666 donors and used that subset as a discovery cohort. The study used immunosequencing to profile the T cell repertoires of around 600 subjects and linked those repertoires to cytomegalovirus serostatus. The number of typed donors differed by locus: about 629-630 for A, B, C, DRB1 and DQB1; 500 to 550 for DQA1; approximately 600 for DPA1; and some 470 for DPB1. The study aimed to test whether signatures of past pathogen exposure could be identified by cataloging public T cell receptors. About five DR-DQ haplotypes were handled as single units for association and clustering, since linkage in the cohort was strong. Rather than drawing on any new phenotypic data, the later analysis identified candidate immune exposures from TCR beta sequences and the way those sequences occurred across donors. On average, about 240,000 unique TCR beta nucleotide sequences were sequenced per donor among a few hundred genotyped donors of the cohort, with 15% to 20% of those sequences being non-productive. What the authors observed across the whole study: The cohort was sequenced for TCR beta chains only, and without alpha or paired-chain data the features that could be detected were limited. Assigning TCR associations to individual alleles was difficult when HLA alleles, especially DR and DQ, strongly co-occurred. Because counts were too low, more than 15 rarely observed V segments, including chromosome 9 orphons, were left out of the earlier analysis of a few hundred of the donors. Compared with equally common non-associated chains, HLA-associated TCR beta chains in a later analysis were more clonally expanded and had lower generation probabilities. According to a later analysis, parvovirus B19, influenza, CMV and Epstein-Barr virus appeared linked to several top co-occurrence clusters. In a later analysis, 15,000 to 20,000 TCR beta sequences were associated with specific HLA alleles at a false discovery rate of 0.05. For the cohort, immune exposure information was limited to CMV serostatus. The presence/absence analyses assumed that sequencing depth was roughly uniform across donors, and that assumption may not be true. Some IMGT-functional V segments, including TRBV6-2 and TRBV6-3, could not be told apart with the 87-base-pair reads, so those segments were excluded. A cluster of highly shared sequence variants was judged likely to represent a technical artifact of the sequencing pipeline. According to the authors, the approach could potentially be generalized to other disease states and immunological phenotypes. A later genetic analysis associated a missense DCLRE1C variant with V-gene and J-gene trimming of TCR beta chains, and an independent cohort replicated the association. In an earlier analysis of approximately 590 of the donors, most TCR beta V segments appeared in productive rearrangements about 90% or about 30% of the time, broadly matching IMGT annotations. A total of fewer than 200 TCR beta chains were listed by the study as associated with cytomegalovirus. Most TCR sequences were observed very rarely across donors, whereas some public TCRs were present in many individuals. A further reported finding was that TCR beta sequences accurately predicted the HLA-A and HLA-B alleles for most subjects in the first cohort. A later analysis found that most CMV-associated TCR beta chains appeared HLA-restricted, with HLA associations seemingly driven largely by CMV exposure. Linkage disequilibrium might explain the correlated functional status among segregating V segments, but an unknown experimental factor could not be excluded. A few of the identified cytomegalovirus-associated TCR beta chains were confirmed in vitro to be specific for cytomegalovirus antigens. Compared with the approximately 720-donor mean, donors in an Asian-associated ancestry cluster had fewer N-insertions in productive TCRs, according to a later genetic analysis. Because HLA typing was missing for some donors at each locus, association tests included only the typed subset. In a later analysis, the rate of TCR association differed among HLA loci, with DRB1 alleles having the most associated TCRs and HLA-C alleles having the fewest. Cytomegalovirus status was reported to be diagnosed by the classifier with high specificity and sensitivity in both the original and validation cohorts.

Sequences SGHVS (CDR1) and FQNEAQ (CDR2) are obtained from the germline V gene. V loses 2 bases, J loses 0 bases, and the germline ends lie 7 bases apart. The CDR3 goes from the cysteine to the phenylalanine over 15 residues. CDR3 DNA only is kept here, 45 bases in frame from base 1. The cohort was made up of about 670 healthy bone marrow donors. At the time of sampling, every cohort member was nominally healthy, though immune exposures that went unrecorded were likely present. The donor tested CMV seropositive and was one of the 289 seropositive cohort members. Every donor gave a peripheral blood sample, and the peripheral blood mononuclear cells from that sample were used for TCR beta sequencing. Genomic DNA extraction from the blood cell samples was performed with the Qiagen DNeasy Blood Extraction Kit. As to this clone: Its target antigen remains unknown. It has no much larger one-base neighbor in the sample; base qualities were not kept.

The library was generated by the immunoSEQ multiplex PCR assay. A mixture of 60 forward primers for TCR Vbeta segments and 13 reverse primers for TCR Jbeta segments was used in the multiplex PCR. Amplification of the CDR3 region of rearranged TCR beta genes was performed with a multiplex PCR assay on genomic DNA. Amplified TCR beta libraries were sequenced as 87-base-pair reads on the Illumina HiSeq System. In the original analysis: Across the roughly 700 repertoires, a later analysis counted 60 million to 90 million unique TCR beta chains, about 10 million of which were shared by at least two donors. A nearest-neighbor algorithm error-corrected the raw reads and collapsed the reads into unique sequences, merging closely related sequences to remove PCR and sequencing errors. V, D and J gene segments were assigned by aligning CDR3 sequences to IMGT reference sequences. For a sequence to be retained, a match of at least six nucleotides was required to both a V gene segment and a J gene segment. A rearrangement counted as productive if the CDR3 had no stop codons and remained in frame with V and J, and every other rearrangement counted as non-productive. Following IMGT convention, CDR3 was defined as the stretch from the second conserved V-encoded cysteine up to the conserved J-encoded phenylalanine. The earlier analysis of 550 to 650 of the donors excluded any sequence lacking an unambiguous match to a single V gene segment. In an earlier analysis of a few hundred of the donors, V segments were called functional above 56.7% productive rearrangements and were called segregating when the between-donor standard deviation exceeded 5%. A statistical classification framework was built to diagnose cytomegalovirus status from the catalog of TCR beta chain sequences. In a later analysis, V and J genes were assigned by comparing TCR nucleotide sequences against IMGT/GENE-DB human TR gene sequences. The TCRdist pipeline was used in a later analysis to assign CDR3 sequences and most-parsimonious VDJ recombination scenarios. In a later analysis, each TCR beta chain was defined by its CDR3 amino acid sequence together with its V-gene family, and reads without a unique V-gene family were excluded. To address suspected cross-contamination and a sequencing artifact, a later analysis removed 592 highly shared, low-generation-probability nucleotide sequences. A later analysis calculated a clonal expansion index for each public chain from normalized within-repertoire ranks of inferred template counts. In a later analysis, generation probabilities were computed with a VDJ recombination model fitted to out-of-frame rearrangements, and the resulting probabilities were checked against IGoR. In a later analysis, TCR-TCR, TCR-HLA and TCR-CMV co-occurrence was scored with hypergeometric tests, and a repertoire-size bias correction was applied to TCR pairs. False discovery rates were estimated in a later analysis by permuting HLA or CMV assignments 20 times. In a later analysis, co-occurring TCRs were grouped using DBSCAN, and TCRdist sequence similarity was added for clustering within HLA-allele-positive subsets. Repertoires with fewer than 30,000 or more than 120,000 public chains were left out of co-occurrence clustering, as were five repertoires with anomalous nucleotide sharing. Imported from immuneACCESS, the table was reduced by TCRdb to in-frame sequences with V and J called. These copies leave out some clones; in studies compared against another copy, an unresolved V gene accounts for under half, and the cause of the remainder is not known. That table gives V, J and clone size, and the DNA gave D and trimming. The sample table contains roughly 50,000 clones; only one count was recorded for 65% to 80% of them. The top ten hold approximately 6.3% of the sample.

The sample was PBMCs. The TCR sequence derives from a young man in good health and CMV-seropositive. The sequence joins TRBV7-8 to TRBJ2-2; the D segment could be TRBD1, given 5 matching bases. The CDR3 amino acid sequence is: CASSLQGPNTGELFF. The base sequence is TGTGCCAGCAGCTTACAGGGCCCGAACACCGGGGAGCTGTTTTTT.